These T cell receptor beta chains were read from a single sample in a study of blood T cell repertoires in COVID-19. TCRdb keeps only in-frame clones here, not all; method: immunoSEQ multiplex PCR. The table lists around 100,000 clones, about 80% of them singletons. Sequencing was performed on peripheral blood. The receptors come from a human donor in a cohort sampled during active COVID-19. Each CDR3 is given with its conserved first and last residue. The D gene is left open where the match is weak. Expanded clones get a size class; other rows say once, few or many, or leave the size out.

>NA|NA|TRBV5-4|TRBJ1-1
TGTGCCAGCAGACCAGCACAGGGCCTGAACACTGAAGCTTTCTTT
CASRPAQGLNTEAFF
>NA|NA|TRBV19|TRBJ2-1
TGTGCCAGTAGTACGGTTGCCTACAATGAGCAGTTCTTC
CASSTVAYNEQFF
>TRBD1|NA|TRBV19|TRBJ1-5
TGTGCCAGTAGTACCCAGACAGGGGGCAATCAGCCCCAGCATTTT
CASSTQTGGNQPQHF
>NA|NA|TRBV12-2|TRBJ2-7
TGTGCAAGTCGCTTAATGGTCGATGGGCTAGCGGGGTCTAGGCAGTACTTC
CASRLMVDGLAGSRQYF
>NA|NA|TRBV12-3/TRBV12-4|TRBJ1-2
TGTGCCAGCAGTTTAGCAAGCGGCTACACCTTC
CASSLASGYTF
>NA|NA|TRBV10-3|TRBJ1-1
TGTGCCATCAGTGAGTCCCGGGGCGGGCGGGGCACTGAAGCTTTCTTT
CAISESRGGRGTEAFF
>NA|once|TRBV5-1|TRBJ2-5
TGCGCCAGCAGCTTATTCACAGGGTTTGTGACCCAGTACTTC
CASSLFTGFVTQYF
>TRBD2|NA|TRBV5-4|TRBJ2-2
TGTGCCAGCAGCTCCCTAGCGGGAGAACGGAACACCGGGGAGCTGTTTTTT
CASSSLAGERNTGELFF
>NA|NA|TRBV28|TRBJ2-1
TGTGCCAGCACCCTCCGTTACAATGAGCAGTTCTTC
CASTLRYNEQFF
>NA|NA|TRBV6-1|TRBJ2-7
TGTGCCAGCAGTGAACCTTTGGAGTGGGACGAGCAGTACTTC
CASSEPLEWDEQYF
>NA|few|TRBV9|TRBJ1-1
TGTGCCAGCAGCCCCCCGGGACTCTCTGAAGCTTTCTTT
CASSPPGLSEAFF
>NA|once|TRBV19|TRBJ1-1
TGTGCCAGTAGTATTTCCCCGGACACTGAAGCTTTCTTT
CASSISPDTEAFF
>NA|NA|TRBV24-1|TRBJ2-2
TGTGCCACCCAGAACCTCAGGGGCGATGTCACCGGGGAGCTGTTTTTT
CATQNLRGDVTGELFF
>TRBD1|NA|TRBV5-1|TRBJ2-7
TGCGCCAGCAGCTTGGTCTTAGGGGGGACAGGGGACGAGCAGTACTTC
CASSLVLGGTGDEQYF
>NA|NA|TRBV28|TRBJ1-4
TGTGCCAGCAGTAACGGACAGCTTGCAACTAATGAAAAACTGTTTTTT
CASSNGQLATNEKLFF
>NA|few|TRBV6-2/TRBV6-3|TRBJ2-7
TGTGCCAGCAGTTACTCCAGGGGCTCCTACGAGCAGTACTTC
CASSYSRGSYEQYF
>TRBD2|NA|TRBV6-1|TRBJ2-1
TGTGCCAGCAGTGCCCTAGCGGGGCCTACCTACAATGAGCAGTTCTTC
CASSALAGPTYNEQFF
>TRBD2|NA|TRBV7-9|TRBJ2-3
TGTGCCAGCAGCTTTCGGAGCGGGGAGGCAGATACGCAGTATTTT
CASSFRSGEADTQYF
>NA|NA|TRBV27|TRBJ1-6
TGTGCCAGCAGCCCCTGGCGGGGAAATTCACCCCTCCACTTT
CASSPWRGNSPLHF
>TRBD1|NA|TRBV5-5|TRBJ1-2
TGTGCCAGCAGCTTGTGGACGGGGCAGGGGGGCGACTATGGCTACACCTTC
CASSLWTGQGGDYGYTF
>TRBD2|NA|TRBV3-1/TRBV3-2|TRBJ2-7
TGTGCCAGCAGGGGAGAGGGACTAGCGTCCCACGAGCAGTACTTC
CASRGEGLASHEQYF
>TRBD2|NA|TRBV6-1|TRBJ2-2
TGTGCCAGCAGTGCGACTAGCGGGAGTGGAGGAACCGGGGAGCTGTTTTTT
CASSATSGSGGTGELFF
>NA|NA|TRBV5-1|TRBJ2-3
TGCGCCAGCAGAGCATTCGAGGTCACAGATACGCAGTATTTT
CASRAFEVTDTQYF
>NA|NA|TRBV6-6|TRBJ2-4
TGTGCCAGCAGTTCCGGGGGTCTCGCCAAAAACATTCAGTACTTC
CASSSGGLAKNIQYF
>TRBD1|NA|TRBV11-2|TRBJ1-1
TGTGCCAGCAGCTCACAGGGGGTAGCGTACACTGAAGCTTTCTTT
CASSSQGVAYTEAFF
>TRBD2|NA|TRBV3-1/TRBV3-2|TRBJ2-7
TGTGCCAGCAGCCACTCGACGGGGGGCTACGAGCAGTACTTC
CASSHSTGGYEQYF